This T cell receptor beta chain was sequenced during a study of beta chain features in type 1 diabetes. Study findings and constraints: Across all four CD4+ subsets, people with type 1 diabetes showed modestly shorter TCRB CDR3s.

Expressed TCRB transcripts were sequenced, since all the RNA that had been isolated was reverse transcribed. Measured with immunoSEQ multiplex PCR; TCRdb has only the in-frame clones, and not every one. The table records about 280,000 clones, 15% of them present only once. The CDR3 is 14 residues long. Germline V lookup: CDR1 LNHDA, CDR2 SQIVND (reference sequence). V was clipped by 5 bases and J by 3 bases, with 14 bases between them. This clone has more than one count but fewer than ten. What it binds is unknown. This sequence was found in a man aged 18 to 35 with type 1 diabetes. This rearrangement joins TRBV19 to TRBJ2-7, with TRBD1 as a possible D gene (6 bases). The sequenced sample was naive CD4+ T cells from blood. The CDR3 loop is CASSVRTAGYEQYF. Written as DNA, the CDR3 is TGTGCCAGTAGTGTTCGGACAGCCGGCTACGAGCAGTACTTC.